This T cell receptor (beta chain) was sequenced during a study of blood T cell repertoires in COVID-19. The method was immunoSEQ multiplex PCR; TCRdb's version includes in-frame clones alone and lacks a portion of them. The sample yields approximately 210,000 clones, about 88% seen once. For this clone: Other DNA sequences in this specimen translate into the identical CDR3.

This TCR came from a man aged 35 to 55 with active or convalescent COVID-19. Input material: peripheral blood.

The CDR3 region has the DNA TGTGCCAGCCGACGGGTGGACTATGGCTACACCTTC. The encoded protein is CASRRVDYGYTF. V and J are TRBV6-5 and TRBJ1-2, with D hard to call. V lost 8 bases and J lost 3, with 10 bases in between. There are 12 residues in the CDR3. CDR1 is MNHEY, CDR2 SVGAGI, per germline.